These 8 T cell receptor beta chains were all obtained from the same sample, sequenced in a study of cytomegalovirus exposure and HLA in healthy donors. PCR employed 60 Vbeta and 13 Jbeta primers. The method was immunoSEQ multiplex PCR; TCRdb's version includes in-frame clones alone and lacks a portion of them. The repertoire holds about 100,000 clones, with 65% to 90% as singletons. The sequencing input was PBMCs. These receptors were taken from a woman between 18 and 29 years old in good health and CMV-seronegative.

The gene calls are TRBV10-2 and TRBJ2-4, with 10 bases that match TRBD1. J gave up 0 bases and V 2 bases, and 4 bases lay outside the gene matches. Looked up from germline, CDR1 is WSHSY and CDR2 is SAAADI. This CDR3 spans 17 amino acids. The CDR3 DNA follows: TGCGCCAGCAGTGAGACGGACAGGGGGATAGCCAAAAACATTCAGTACTTC. Translating gives CASSETDRGIAKNIQYF.

V is TRBV27 and J is TRBJ1-2; D is possibly TRBD1 (5 bases). This CDR3 contains 14 residues. CDR1 and CDR2 (germline): MNHEY, SMNVEV (reference sequence). V gave up 0 bases and J gave up 4 bases, with 9 bases separating them. The CDR3: CASSLSGQGYGYTF. CDR3 DNA: TGTGCCAGCAGTTTATCGGGCCAGGGCTATGGCTACACCTTC.

This clone was picked up a small number of times. This chain links TRBV30 with TRBJ1-1, with D unresolved. The germline V and J ends were trimmed by 4 bases and 3 bases, with 9 bases remaining between them. The CDR3 is made up of 12 amino acids. CDR1 and CDR2 from the germline V gene are GTSNPN and SVGIG (reference sequence). The chain's CDR3 is CAWTRGDTEAFF. In DNA form, the CDR3 reads TGTGCCTGGACTCGGGGTGACACTGAAGCTTTCTTT.

The V call is TRBV6-1, the J call TRBJ2-3, with 8 positions matching TRBD1. This CDR3 comprises 15 residues. Germline CDR1 MNHNS, CDR2 SASEGT. Trimming cost V 6 bases and J 0 bases; bases outside gene matches: 5. CDR3: CASSDGQGSTDTQYF. For the CDR3, the DNA is TGTGCCAGCAGCGACGGACAGGGAAGCACAGATACGCAGTATTTT.

The chain joins TRBV6-5 to TRBJ2-1, with 7 bases matching TRBD2. The CDR3 loop spans 14 amino acids. Trimming at V came to 5 bases and at J to 5 bases, leaving 6 bases not matched to a gene. CDR1 is MNHEY and CDR2 is SVGAGI in the germline V gene. CDR3 loop: CASSPSGRDNEQFF. The CDR3 region has the DNA TGTGCCAGCAGTCCTTCAGGGAGGGACAATGAGCAGTTCTTC.

The V call is TRBV7-2, the J call TRBJ2-5, with D possibly TRBD2 on 6 matching bases. Germline V gene data show CDR1 as SGHTA and CDR2 as FQGNSA. The CDR3 length is 13 residues. Trimming stripped 2 bases from V and 5 bases from J, with 9 bases between. The CDR3 spells CASSLSLAETQYF. Here the CDR3 DNA reads TGTGCCAGCAGCTTATCGCTAGCGGAGACCCAGTACTTC.

This clone is a singleton in its sample. V gene TRBV28 combines with J gene TRBJ1-2, with D perhaps matching TRBD1 (5 bases). The CDR3 has 12 amino acids. The germline gives CDR1 MDHEN, CDR2 SYDVKM. The V and J ends lost 8 bases and 8 bases respectively, with 15 bases between them. The CDR3 bases are TGTGCCAGCGCATTACAGGACAAAGGCTACACCTTC. Amino acid sequence: CASALQDKGYTF.

The chain has TRBV9 and TRBJ2-1; 9 nucleotides match TRBD1. The CDR3 contains 15 residues. The V segment lost 0 bases and the J segment 5 bases; nucleotides outside the gene matches: 3. The germline V gene has CDR1 SGDLS and CDR2 YYNGEE. The chain's CDR3 is CASSVGGTGNNEQFF. The CDR3 nucleotides read TGTGCCAGCAGCGTAGGAGGGACAGGGAACAATGAGCAGTTCTTC.